The 4 T cell receptor beta chains below come from one sample, sequenced in a study of blood T cell repertoires in COVID-19. Clones were sequenced by immunoSEQ multiplex PCR, and TCRdb holds only the in-frame ones, with some missing. Among 68,000 or so clones listed, 70% to 90% were seen once. The sequenced sample was peripheral blood. The receptors originated from a woman aged 45 to 65 with COVID-19, enrolled during active disease.

The chain employs TRBV9 and TRBJ2-3; 7 bases are shared with TRBD2. Losses at the gene ends were 4 bases for V and 0 bases for J; bases not matched to a gene: 5. Germline V gene data show CDR1 as SGDLS and CDR2 as YYNGEE. This CDR3 has 15 residues. The CDR3 nucleotides read TGTGCCAGCAGCACCATAGCGGGTAGCACAGATACGCAGTATTTT. This gives the protein CASSTIAGSTDTQYF.

The chain has TRBV4-3 and TRBJ2-7, with 11 positions matching TRBD2. Germline CDR1 LGHNA, CDR2 YSLEER. This CDR3 has 15 amino acids. Germline trimming cut 2 bases from V and 6 bases from J; bases unmatched to any gene: 6. Written as DNA, the CDR3 is TGCGCCAGCAGCCAATTAGCGGGAGGGGGTTCCGAGCAGTACTTC. Residues: CASSQLAGGGSEQYF.

This sequence joins TRBV27 and TRBJ2-1; TRBD2 matches at 7 bases. This CDR3 comprises 17 residues. Germline V gene data show CDR1 as MNHEY and CDR2 as SMNVEV (reference sequence). V lost 6 bases and J lost 3; bases outside the gene matches: 14. This chain's CDR3 is CASSQRSRRGNYNEQFF. Here the CDR3 DNA reads TGTGCCAGCAGCCAGCGGTCCAGGCGGGGGAACTACAATGAGCAGTTCTTC.

This clone was seen a few times. The V and J genes are TRBV11-2 and TRBJ2-7; weak D call: TRBD2 (6 bases). Germline assignment: CDR1 SGHAT and CDR2 FQNNGV. Trimming took off 5 bases at V and 11 bases at J, with 13 bases between the two ends. There are 11 residues in the CDR3. As DNA, the CDR3 is TGTGCCAGCAGCGCCGTGGAGGGAAAGTACTTC. It encodes CASSAVEGKYF.